This entry lists 21 T cell receptor beta chains sequenced from one sample in a study of T cell repertoires in cytomegalovirus infection. No antigen is known for these receptors. TCRdb reanalysed the reads using MiXCR and keeps one entry per CDR3 protein. In the table there are roughly 920,000 distinct CDR3 sequences, approximately 31% of which are singletons. The material was cultured CD8+ T cells from PBMCs, obtained from culture after CMV antigen stimulation. The receptors shown here come from a human donor in good health (CMV status not recorded). Some clones in this sample may be carry-over from other donors' samples.

Only a few counts were recorded for this clonotype. The genes are TRBV19 and TRBJ2-1, with D hard to call. V was clipped by 7 bases and J by 0 bases, with 16 bases between them. Germline lookup yields CDR1 LNHDA and CDR2 SQIVND (reference sequence). There are 16 residues in the CDR3. CDR3 sequence: CASTPAARSSYNEQFF. Here the CDR3 DNA reads TGTGCCAGTACCCCGGCGGCGCGGAGCTCCTACAATGAGCAGTTCTTC. Using reference TRBV19 and TRBJ2-1 for the parts outside the CDR3, the full variable domain is DGGITQSPKYLFRKEGQNVTLSCEQNLNHDAMYWYRQDPGQGLRLIYYSQIVNDFQKGDIAEGYSVSREKKESFPLTVTSAQKNPTAFYLCASTPAARSSYNEQFFGPGTRLTVL.

There are a few counts of this clonotype. This sequence joins TRBV18 and TRBJ2-2, with 7 nucleotides matching TRBD1. Germline loops: CDR1 KGHSH, CDR2 LQKENI. V shed 5 bases, J shed 0 bases, and the junction held 6 bases outside the gene matches. This CDR3 contains 16 residues. The CDR3 protein is CASSARDSTNTGELFF. Here the CDR3 DNA reads TGTGCCAGCTCAGCCCGGGACAGCACGAACACCGGGGAGCTGTTTTTT.

This clonotype showed up many times. V and J are TRBV12-3 or TRBV12-4 and TRBJ1-1, with 8 bases fitting TRBD1. The V and J ends lost 6 bases and 3 bases, in that order; junction bases with no gene match: 6. The CDR3 length is 14 residues. CDR3 sequence (DNA): TGTGCCAGCAGCTTCCGGGACAGGCACACTGAAGCTTTCTTT. Translated, it gives CASSFRDRHTEAFF.

This rearrangement joins TRBV12-3 or TRBV12-4 to TRBJ2-2; 15 positions agree with TRBD2. The CDR3 spans 19 residues. The junction had 11 bases not matched to a gene; V was cut back by 3 bases and J by 6 bases. Written as DNA, the CDR3 is TGTGCCAGCAGTTTCCCCGGACTAGCGGGGGGGCTGGATCCCGGGGAGCTGTTTTTT. It specifies CASSFPGLAGGLDPGELFF.

The rearrangement links TRBV13 to TRBJ1-1; D uncertain. This CDR3 has 11 amino acids. The V end lost 2 bases, the J end lost 10 bases, and 8 bases lay between the germline ends. The V gene's germline CDR1 is PRHDT and CDR2 FYEKMQ (reference sequence). Here the CDR3 DNA reads TGTGCCAGCAGCTTACACGGGGTAGCTTTCTTT. Its translation: CASSLHGVAFF.

The chain recombines TRBV4-1 with TRBJ2-7, with TRBD1 as a possible D gene (6 bases). V lost 4 bases and J 5 bases, leaving 15 bases between the germline ends. Germline V gene sequence: CDR1 MGHRA, CDR2 YSYEKL. This CDR3 has 14 amino acids. The DNA for the CDR3 is TGCGCCAGCAGCCTCCGACTGGGACATAACGAGCAGTACGTC. It yields the protein CASSLRLGHNEQYV.

Only a few counts were recorded for this clonotype. The chain links TRBV27 to TRBJ2-1, with TRBD2 matching 10 bases. The ends lost 0 bases at V and 2 bases at J; junction bases unmatched: 7. CDR1 and CDR2 (germline): MNHEY, SMNVEV (reference sequence). The CDR3 is made up of 18 amino acids. The CDR3 DNA reads TGTGCCAGCAGTTTATCATCTAGCGGGGGAATTACCTACAATGAGCAGTTCTTC. Its translation is CASSLSSSGGITYNEQFF.

The chain carries TRBV14 and TRBJ1-1; weak D call: TRBD1 (6 bases). CDR1 and CDR2 (germline): SGHDN, FVKESK. V gave up 4 bases and J gave up 4 bases, with 13 bases separating them. The CDR3 length is 14 residues. Written as DNA, the CDR3 is TGTGCCAGCAGCCGCCAACAGGGCAGCACTGAAGCTTTCTTT. This gives the protein CASSRQQGSTEAFF. Full variable domain (remainder filled in from reference TRBV14 and TRBJ1-1): EAGVTQFPSHSVIEKGQTVTLRCDPISGHDNLYWYRRVMGKEIKFLLHFVKESKQDESGMPNNRFLAERTGGTYSTLKVQPAELEDSGVYFCASSRQQGSTEAFFGQGTRLTVV.

The table lists this clonotype with many counts. The chain links TRBV4-1 to TRBJ2-7, with 9 bases lining up with TRBD1. Germline V gene data show CDR1 as MGHRA and CDR2 as YSYEKL. The CDR3 is 13 residues long. V lost 4 bases and J lost 5; bases outside the gene matches: 3. For the CDR3, the DNA is TGCGCCAGCAGCCCGGGACAGGGAAACGAGCAGTACTTC. This translates into CASSPGQGNEQYF.

This clonotype was recorded a few times. The chain combines TRBV2 with TRBJ2-7, with a tentative D call TRBD1 (6 bases). This CDR3 region has 13 residues. From germline, CDR1 is SNHLY and CDR2 FYNNEI. V shed 3 bases and J shed 3 bases, with 9 bases lying between them. CDR3 sequence: CASSEARGYEQYV. The CDR3 region has the DNA TGTGCCAGCAGTGAGGCCAGGGGCTACGAGCAGTACGTC.

The chain couples TRBV15 to TRBJ2-1; 8 nucleotides line up with TRBD1. With 4 bases clipped from V and 8 bases from J, the junction kept 16 bases outside the gene matches. Germline lookup yields CDR1 LNHNV and CDR2 YYDKDF (reference sequence). The CDR3 loop spans 17 amino acids. In DNA, the CDR3 is TGTGCCACCAGCATCTTTACCGGGACAGGAGACTTCGATGAGCAGTTCTTC. Residues: CATSIFTGTGDFDEQFF.

V usage is TRBV27 and J usage is TRBJ2-3; unclear D gene. The length of the CDR3 is 14 residues. Per the germline V gene, CDR1 is MNHEY and CDR2 is SMNVEV (reference sequence). Trimming removed 3 bases at V and 6 bases at J, with 13 bases between. CDR3 DNA: TGTGCCAGCAGTTTCGCGCTCGCATGGGATACGCAGTATTTT. Its translation is CASSFALAWDTQYF.

This clonotype was counted between two and nine times. The chain employs TRBV25-1 and TRBJ1-2; no clear D. The CDR3 loop spans 12 amino acids. The V end was cut by 4 bases, the J end by 2 bases, with 5 bases between. Germline assignment: CDR1 MGHDK and CDR2 SYGVNS. CDR3 nucleotides: TGTGCCAGCAGTGCAGAAAACTATGGCTACACCTTC. Translation gives CASSAENYGYTF.

The genes are TRBV28 and TRBJ2-7; TRBD1 matches 9 bases. The germline gives CDR1 MDHEN, CDR2 SYDVKM. This CDR3 region has 15 residues. V shed 3 bases, J shed 4 bases, and the junction held 7 bases outside the gene matches. The CDR3 spells CASSFSGTGHYEQYV. CDR3 DNA: TGTGCCAGCAGTTTTTCGGGGACAGGGCATTACGAGCAGTACGTC.

In nucleotides, the CDR3 is TGTGCCAGCAGCTCCACGGGACTTGACACCGGGGAGCTGTTTTTT. Amino acids: CASSSTGLDTGELFF. The chain employs TRBV7-9 and TRBJ2-2, with D perhaps TRBD2 (6 bases). The CDR3 consists of 15 residues. The V gene lost 4 bases and the J gene lost 3 bases, with 12 bases spanning the gap. Germline V gives CDR1 SEHNR, CDR2 FQNEAQ (reference sequence).

The chain joins TRBV7-6 to TRBJ2-2; the D gene is possibly TRBD1 (6 bases). CDR3 length: 18 residues. The germline V gene has CDR1 SGHVS and CDR2 FNYEAQ. The ends were cut back, 2 bases at V and 2 bases at J, with 18 bases in the middle. CDR3 bases: TGTGCCAGCAGCTTATTACAGGGAATAGGGGCAAACACCGGGGAGCTGTTTTTT. Amino acid sequence: CASSLLQGIGANTGELFF.

V gene TRBV7-9 combines with J gene TRBJ1-6, with TRBD1 as a possible D gene (6 bases). The CDR3 sequence is 14 residues long. V shed 7 bases and J shed 7 bases, with 14 bases lying between them. Germline V gives CDR1 SEHNR, CDR2 FQNEAQ (reference sequence). The CDR3 DNA reads TGTGCCAGCATCCCCGGACAGACGAATTCACCCCTCCACTTT. It specifies CASIPGQTNSPLHF.

This clonotype was seen once. The gene calls are TRBV19 and TRBJ1-5; D not certain. V shed 5 bases and J shed 4 bases, with 15 bases lying between them. CDR3 length: 15 amino acids. Looked up from germline, CDR1 is LNHDA and CDR2 is SQIVND (reference sequence). The CDR3 reads CASSSGPGRNQPQHF. The CDR3 coding sequence is TGTGCCAGTAGTTCGGGCCCGGGTCGGAATCAGCCCCAGCATTTT.

This clonotype was picked up many times. The chain combines TRBV4-1 with TRBJ2-1, with D perhaps given as TRBD1 or TRBD2 (5 bases each). Trimming took 0 bases from V and 3 from J, leaving 9 bases between them. Per germline, CDR1 MGHRA and CDR2 YSYEKL. CDR3 length equals 15 residues. The CDR3, as DNA: TGCGCCAGCAGCCAAGATGTTGGGGGCTACAATGAGCAGTTCTTC. It yields the protein CASSQDVGGYNEQFF.

This clonotype appeared many times. The chain combines TRBV7-8 with TRBJ2-7, with TRBD2 matching over 15 bases. The CDR3 is 18 residues long. Germline CDR1 reads SGHVS; CDR2 reads FQNEAQ. J gave up 5 bases and V 1 base, and 9 bases lay outside the gene matches. The CDR3 reads CASSLGWGTSGGLDEQYV. CDR3 bases: TGTGCCAGCAGCTTAGGATGGGGGACTAGCGGGGGGTTAGACGAGCAGTACGTC.

The V gene is TRBV28, the J gene TRBJ2-1; a weak D match, TRBD2 (5 bases). CDR1 is MDHEN, CDR2 SYDVKM, per germline. The CDR3 totals 14 residues. The V and J ends lost 5 bases and 6 bases respectively, with 14 bases between them. The CDR3 reads CASSRAWGVNEQFF. CDR3 nucleotides: TGTGCCAGCAGTCGAGCGTGGGGAGTCAATGAGCAGTTCTTC. Full variable domain (rest looked up from reference TRBV28 and TRBJ2-1): DVKVTQSSRYLVKRTGEKVFLECVQDMDHENMFWYRQDPGLGLRLIYFSYDVKMKEKGDIPEGYSVSREKKERFSLILESASTNQTSMYLCASSRAWGVNEQFFGPGTRLTVL.